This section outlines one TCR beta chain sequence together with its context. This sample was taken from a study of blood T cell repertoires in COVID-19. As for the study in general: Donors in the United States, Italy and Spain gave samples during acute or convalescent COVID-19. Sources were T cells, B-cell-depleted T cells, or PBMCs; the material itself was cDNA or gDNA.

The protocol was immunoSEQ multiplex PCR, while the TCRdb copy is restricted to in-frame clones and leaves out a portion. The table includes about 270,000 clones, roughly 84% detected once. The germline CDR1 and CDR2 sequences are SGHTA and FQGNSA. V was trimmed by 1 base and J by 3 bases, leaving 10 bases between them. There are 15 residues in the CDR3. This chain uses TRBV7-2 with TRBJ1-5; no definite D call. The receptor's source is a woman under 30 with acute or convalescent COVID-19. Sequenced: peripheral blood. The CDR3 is CASSLGQAINQPQHF. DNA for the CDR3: TGTGCCAGCAGCTTAGGGCAGGCAATCAATCAGCCCCAGCATTTT.